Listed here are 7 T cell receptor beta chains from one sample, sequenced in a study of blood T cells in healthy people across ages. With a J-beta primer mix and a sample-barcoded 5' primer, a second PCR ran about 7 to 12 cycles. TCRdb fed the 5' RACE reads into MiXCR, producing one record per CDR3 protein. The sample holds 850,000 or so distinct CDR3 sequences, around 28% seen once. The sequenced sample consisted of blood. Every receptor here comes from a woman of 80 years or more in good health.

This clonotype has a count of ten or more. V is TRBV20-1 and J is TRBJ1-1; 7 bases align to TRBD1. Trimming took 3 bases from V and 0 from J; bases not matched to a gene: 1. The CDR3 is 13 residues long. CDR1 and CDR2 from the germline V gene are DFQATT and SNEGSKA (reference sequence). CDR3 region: CSARGQMNTEAFF. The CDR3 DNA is TGCAGTGCTAGGGGACAGATGAACACTGAAGCTTTCTTT.

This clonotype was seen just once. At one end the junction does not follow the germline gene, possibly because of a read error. CDR3 sequence reads: CVSSSTLRQGGTDTQCF. For the CDR3, the DNA is TGTGTCAGCAGTTCTACCTTACGACAGGGAGGCACAGATACGCAGTGTTTT. The gene calls are TRBV27 and TRBJ2-3, with D possibly being TRBD1 (7 bases). This CDR3 contains 17 residues. CDR1 and CDR2 (germline): MNHEY, SMNVEV (reference sequence).

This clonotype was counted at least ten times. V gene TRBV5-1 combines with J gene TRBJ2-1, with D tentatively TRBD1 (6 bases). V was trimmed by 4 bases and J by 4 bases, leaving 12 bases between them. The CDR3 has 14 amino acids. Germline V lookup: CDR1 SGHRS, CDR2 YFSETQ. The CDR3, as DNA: TGCGCCAGCAGCCAAGGACAGATTTACAATGAGCAGTTCTTC. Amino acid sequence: CASSQGQIYNEQFF.

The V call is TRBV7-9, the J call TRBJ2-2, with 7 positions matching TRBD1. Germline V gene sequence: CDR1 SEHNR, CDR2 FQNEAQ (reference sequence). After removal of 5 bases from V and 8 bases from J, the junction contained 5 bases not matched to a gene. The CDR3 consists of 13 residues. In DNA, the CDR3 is TGTGCCAGCAGCGAGACAGGGCCGGGGGAGCTGTTTTTT. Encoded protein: CASSETGPGELFF.

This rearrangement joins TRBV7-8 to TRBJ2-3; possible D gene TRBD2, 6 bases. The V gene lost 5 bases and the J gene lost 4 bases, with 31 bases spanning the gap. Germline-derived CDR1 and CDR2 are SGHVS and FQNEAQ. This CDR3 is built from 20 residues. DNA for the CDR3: TGTGCCAGCAGCGCCCGACAAAGGGGACTCAGTTCTAGTGGCGCAGATACGCAGTATTTT. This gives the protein CASSARQRGLSSSGADTQYF.

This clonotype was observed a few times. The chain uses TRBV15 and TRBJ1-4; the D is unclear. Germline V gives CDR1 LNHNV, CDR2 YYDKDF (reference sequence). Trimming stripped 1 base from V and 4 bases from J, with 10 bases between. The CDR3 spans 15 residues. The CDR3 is CATSRVYEGNEKLFF. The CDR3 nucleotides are TGTGCCACCAGCAGAGTTTACGAGGGTAATGAAAAACTGTTTTTT.

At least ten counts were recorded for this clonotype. This chain's CDR3 is CSATFYNEQFF. In DNA, the CDR3 is TGCAGTGCTACCTTTTACAATGAGCAGTTCTTC. The chain employs TRBV20-1 and TRBJ2-1; no clear D. The CDR3 extends over 11 amino acids. CDR1 is DFQATT, CDR2 SNEGSKA, per germline (reference sequence). The ends were cut back, 4 bases at V and 4 bases at J, with 5 bases in the middle.